A single sample gave rise to the 27 T cell receptor beta chains below, sequenced in a study of siplizumab effects on memory and regulatory T cells. TCRdb keeps only in-frame clones here, not all; method: immunoSEQ multiplex PCR. Among roughly 80,000 clones, roughly 86% were seen once, and the ten largest hold under 2%. Sequences were obtained from Tregs sorted from blood. These receptors originate from a human donor in good health.

The chain has TRBV11-2 and TRBJ2-7; maybe TRBD2 (7 bases). Germline CDR1 is SGHAT and CDR2 is FQNNGV. Trimming took 5 bases from V and 0 from J, leaving 14 bases between them. CDR3 length: 15 amino acids. The CDR3 DNA reads as TGTGCCAGCAGCACTACCGGGGGGCTCTCCTACGAGCAGTACTTC. Its protein is CASSTTGGLSYEQYF.

The gene calls are TRBV4-1 and TRBJ1-4, with TRBD1 matching 7 bases. Germline CDR1 and CDR2: MGHRA and YSYEKL. Trimming removed 4 bases from V and 8 bases from J; junction bases left unmatched: 7. There are 14 residues in the CDR3. CDR3 loop: CASSPDRPGEKLFF. The CDR3 nucleotides read TGCGCCAGCAGCCCGGACAGGCCGGGGGAAAAACTGTTTTTT.

The rearrangement joins TRBV5-1 to TRBJ2-3; D might be TRBD1 or TRBD2, each matching 5 bases. The CDR3 is made up of 16 amino acids. CDR1 is SGHRS and CDR2 is YFSETQ in the germline V gene. Trimming stripped 1 base from V and 3 bases from J, with 15 bases between. CDR3 in DNA: TGCGCCAGCAGCTTGCGGGGCTTCGTGAGGACAGATACGCAGTATTTT. It codes for CASSLRGFVRTDTQYF. The complete variable domain, with remaining parts taken from reference TRBV5-1 and TRBJ2-3, reads KAGVTQTPRYLIKTRGQQVTLSCSPISGHRSVSWYQQTPGQGLQFLFEYFSETQRNKGNFPGRFSGRQFSNSRSEMNVSTLELGDSALYLCASSLRGFVRTDTQYFGPGTRLTVL.

This chain joins TRBV4-3 and TRBJ1-1, with D perhaps TRBD1 (5 bases). This CDR3 contains 14 residues. V was cut by 2 bases and J by 6 bases, with 13 bases left in between. Germline V gene sequence: CDR1 LGHNA, CDR2 YSLEER. CDR3 in DNA: TGCGCCAGCAGCCAATTTACAGGATACCCTGAAGCTTTCTTT. This codes for CASSQFTGYPEAFF.

This chain joins TRBV13 and TRBJ1-2, with D possibly being TRBD1 (5 bases). The CDR3 is 15 residues long. The V gene lost 6 bases and the J gene lost 4 bases, with 18 bases spanning the gap. The germline gives CDR1 PRHDT, CDR2 FYEKMQ (reference sequence). The CDR3 DNA reads as TGTGCCAGCAGACACTCCAGGGAAGGGAGCTATGGCTACACCTTC. Translating it yields CASRHSREGSYGYTF.

This clone was counted once. The V call is TRBV11-3, the J call TRBJ1-6; D is possibly TRBD1 (5 bases). The CDR3 is 14 residues long. Germline CDR1 SGHNT, CDR2 YENEEA. With 5 bases removed from V and 8 bases from J, the gap between germline ends came to 13 bases. The CDR3: CASSRGGTDSPLHF. CDR3 bases: TGTGCCAGCAGCCGGGGCGGGACGGATTCACCCCTCCACTTT.

The rearrangement uses TRBV15 and TRBJ2-7; possible D gene TRBD1, 5 bases. The CDR3 length is 15 residues. V lost 1 base and J 2 bases, leaving 12 bases between the germline ends. Germline CDR1 LNHNV, CDR2 YYDKDF (reference sequence). DNA for the CDR3: TGTGCCACCAGCAGAGTGCAGGGCGGCGCCTACGAGCAGTACTTC. This gives the protein CATSRVQGGAYEQYF.

The J gene is TRBJ2-5, the V gene TRBV6-4; weak D call: TRBD1 (5 bases). Trimming stripped 9 bases from V and 5 bases from J, with 7 bases between. This CDR3 has 10 amino acids. Germline V gene sequence: CDR1 MRHNA, CDR2 SNTAGT. CDR3 region: CARKGETQYF. The CDR3 coding sequence is TGTGCCAGAAAGGGGGAGACCCAGTACTTC.

The chain recombines TRBV6-5 with TRBJ1-2; 7 positions match TRBD1. This CDR3 comprises 12 residues. Unmatched junction bases numbered 5, after V lost 6 bases and J lost 7 bases. CDR1 MNHEY and CDR2 SVGAGI come from the germline V gene. The CDR3 region has the DNA TGTGCCAGCAGGAGACAGGGAGGTGGCTACACCTTC. Protein product: CASRRQGGGYTF.

The chain combines TRBV7-2 with TRBJ2-5, with 8 positions matching TRBD2. The CDR3 contains 15 residues. V lost 2 bases and J lost 5; bases outside the gene matches: 7. The germline V gene has CDR1 SGHTA and CDR2 FQGNSA. This CDR3 is CASSLSGGRVETQYF. CDR3 sequence (DNA): TGTGCCAGCAGCTTAAGCGGGGGTAGGGTCGAGACCCAGTACTTC.

The genes are TRBV6-5 and TRBJ1-5; D is perhaps TRBD1 (5 bases). Between the trimmed V and J ends, which lost 6 bases and 0 bases, there was a span of 12 bases. Germline CDR1 and CDR2: MNHEY and SVGAGI. CDR3 length equals 15 residues. The CDR3 DNA is TGTGCCAGCAGACAGGCCCACTATAGCAATCAGCCCCAGCATTTT. This translates into CASRQAHYSNQPQHF.

The rearrangement uses TRBV19 and TRBJ2-7, with 8 nucleotides matching TRBD1. The V and J ends lost 7 bases and 4 bases, in that order; junction bases with no gene match: 3. CDR1 and CDR2 (germline): LNHDA, SQIVND (reference sequence). CDR3 length: 12 amino acids. CDR3 coding DNA: TGTGCCAGTAAGGGACAGGCGTACGAGCAGTACTTC. Translating it yields CASKGQAYEQYF.

The chain joins TRBV19 to TRBJ1-1; no reliable D call. The V end lost 3 bases, the J end lost 5 bases, and 10 bases lay between the germline ends. Germline values: CDR1 LNHDA, CDR2 SQIVND (reference sequence). The CDR3 has 13 residues. CDR3 nucleotide sequence: TGTGCCAGTAGTATCTCCACAGAGACTGAAGCTTTCTTT. Amino acids: CASSISTETEAFF.

There are many counts of this clone. The rearrangement uses TRBV30 and TRBJ1-2; D ambiguous. The CDR3 is 13 amino acids. Trimming left V 2 bases short and J 8 bases short, with 15 bases between. Germline V lookup: CDR1 GTSNPN, CDR2 SVGIG (reference sequence). CDR3 region: CAWSMEGYGGYTF. In DNA, the CDR3 is TGTGCCTGGAGTATGGAGGGCTACGGGGGCTACACCTTC.

This chain joins TRBV2 and TRBJ1-2, with D tentatively TRBD1 (5 bases). The ends were cut back, 4 bases at V and 3 bases at J, with 12 bases in the middle. CDR1 SNHLY and CDR2 FYNNEI come from the germline V gene. The CDR3 contains 14 residues. The CDR3 loop is CASSGLSGHYGYTF. CDR3 sequence (DNA): TGTGCCAGCAGTGGTTTGTCAGGGCACTATGGCTACACCTTC. Based on the CDR3 plus reference TRBV2 and TRBJ1-2, the full variable domain is EPEVTQTPSHQVTQMGQEVILRCVPISNHLYFYWYRQILGQKVEFLVSFYNNEISEKSEIFDDQFSVERPDGSNFTLKIRSTKLEDSAMYFCASSGLSGHYGYTFGSGTRLTVV.

In regard to this clone: The sample has other DNA sequences that encode this CDR3 too. The V call is TRBV7-9, the J call TRBJ1-2; D possibly corresponds to TRBD1 (6 bases). Trimming took off 5 bases at V and 6 bases at J, with 13 bases between the two ends. CDR3 size: 13 residues. Germline CDR1 SEHNR, CDR2 FQNEAQ (reference sequence). CDR3 coding DNA: TGTGCCAGCAGCCTAGTACAGGGTAATGGCTACACCTTC. This sequence encodes CASSLVQGNGYTF.

The chain couples TRBV19 to TRBJ1-2; TRBD1 agrees at 9 bases. Looked up from germline, CDR1 is LNHDA and CDR2 is SQIVND (reference sequence). The CDR3 sequence is 14 residues long. V lost 7 bases, J lost 2 bases, and 5 bases stayed unmatched. The CDR3 coding sequence is TGTGCCAGTACCCGGGACAGGGCCAACTATGGCTACACCTTC. This encodes CASTRDRANYGYTF.

This clone appeared a single time. This CDR3 is CAWTRDIADEQYF. CDR3 sequence (DNA): TGTGCCTGGACTCGGGATATCGCTGACGAGCAGTACTTC. This chain joins TRBV30 and TRBJ2-7, with TRBD2 as a possible D gene (5 bases). CDR1 GTSNPN and CDR2 SVGIG come from the germline V gene (reference sequence). V was shortened by 4 bases and J by 5 bases, with 15 bases between the two germline ends. The CDR3 sequence is 13 residues long.

The chain is built from TRBV6-5 and TRBJ1-1; no firm D call. This CDR3 has 14 residues. Trimming removed 6 bases at V and 1 base at J, with 12 bases between. The germline V gene has CDR1 MNHEY and CDR2 SVGAGI. CDR3 coding DNA: TGTGCCAGCAGCCTCAGGCTACAGAACACTGAAGCTTTCTTT. This encodes CASSLRLQNTEAFF.

CDR3 loop: CASSGDLGTQYF. The CDR3 DNA sequence: TGCGCCAGCAGCGGCGACCTAGGGACCCAGTACTTC. The chain uses TRBV5-1 and TRBJ2-5, with D uncertain. This CDR3 contains 12 residues. CDR1 SGHRS and CDR2 YFSETQ come from the germline V gene. V was pared by 4 bases and J by 7 bases, with 11 bases between.

The chain recombines TRBV10-1 with TRBJ2-2; D uncertain. Germline-derived CDR1 and CDR2 are WNHNN and SYGVQD (reference sequence). The CDR3 covers 16 residues. V was cut by 3 bases and J by 0 bases, with 11 bases left in between. CDR3 nucleotide sequence: TGCGCCAGCAGTGAAGGGCCCAGGTCGAACACCGGGGAGCTGTTTTTT. This translates into CASSEGPRSNTGELFF.

As to this clone: Within the sample, other DNA sequences also encode this same CDR3. This rearrangement joins TRBV4-1 to TRBJ1-5, with D hard to call. Trimming cost V 0 bases and J 6 bases, with 12 bases left between them. This CDR3 is 15 amino acids long. The V gene's germline CDR1 is MGHRA and CDR2 YSYEKL. The chain's CDR3 is CASSQEGSGSQPQHF. The CDR3 DNA is TGCGCCAGCAGCCAAGAGGGGTCGGGGTCTCAGCCCCAGCATTTT.

This clone was picked up one time. The chain uses TRBV6-6 and TRBJ1-2; D not certain. The CDR3 covers 12 residues. Deletions cut 4 bases from V and 4 bases from J, with 7 bases between. Per germline, CDR1 MNHNY and CDR2 SVGAGI (reference sequence). This CDR3 reads CASSWHPYGYTF. The CDR3 DNA follows: TGTGCCAGCAGTTGGCATCCCTATGGCTACACCTTC.

The genes are TRBV2 and TRBJ2-5, with a weak D call TRBD1 (5 bases). This CDR3 region has 13 residues. V was cut by 3 bases and J by 6 bases, with 11 bases left in between. Germline CDR1 reads SNHLY; CDR2 reads FYNNEI. CDR3 region: CASSEDLGQTQYF. CDR3 coding DNA: TGTGCCAGCAGTGAGGACCTGGGGCAGACCCAGTACTTC.

CDR3 loop: CASSLIAGAADTQYF. DNA of the CDR3: TGTGCCAGCAGCTTAATAGCGGGAGCGGCAGATACGCAGTATTTT. V is TRBV7-6 and J is TRBJ2-3; 9 nucleotides align to TRBD2. This CDR3 is 15 amino acids long. The germline gives CDR1 SGHVS, CDR2 FNYEAQ. V lost 2 bases, J lost 4 bases, and 4 bases stayed unmatched. Using reference TRBV7-6 and TRBJ2-3 for the parts outside the CDR3, the full variable domain is GAGVSQSPRYKVTKRGQDVALRCDPISGHVSLYWYRQALGQGPEFLTYFNYEAQQDKSGLPNDRFSAERPEGSISTLTIQRTEQRDSAMYRCASSLIAGAADTQYFGPGTRLTVL.

The J gene is TRBJ2-7, the V gene TRBV7-7, with D unclear. The CDR3 runs 15 residues. CDR1 and CDR2 (germline): SSHAT, FNYEAQ (reference sequence). Trimming left V 5 bases short and J 3 bases short, with 17 bases between. Written as DNA, the CDR3 is TGTGCCAGCAGCCAAAGTTGGCAGCCCTTCTACGAGCAGTACTTC. Amino acids: CASSQSWQPFYEQYF.

V gene TRBV20-1 combines with J gene TRBJ2-3, with D unresolved. The CDR3 covers 11 residues. The germline V and J ends were trimmed by 5 bases and 2 bases, with 5 bases remaining between them. Germline V gene lookup returns CDR1 DFQATT and CDR2 SNEGSKA (reference sequence). CDR3 nucleotide sequence: TGCAGTGCTTTAGACACAGATACGCAGTATTTT. It yields the protein CSALDTDTQYF.